This T cell receptor (beta chain) was sequenced during a study of cytomegalovirus exposure and HLA in healthy donors. Study at large: It was reported in a later analysis that the same platform had been used for the 120 validation repertoires as for the roughly 670 first-cohort repertoires.

Germline V gene data show CDR1 as MNHEY and CDR2 as SVGAGI. This CDR3 is 13 amino acids long. Unmatched junction bases numbered 4, after V lost 5 bases and J lost 6 bases. This clone has just one count. Its cognate antigen is unknown. Study conclusions and caveats: Subsequent analysis of the roughly 120 validation repertoires found a tendency for first-cohort TCR clusters to co-occur. A list of around 150 TCR beta chains associated with cytomegalovirus was given. Diagnosis of cytomegalovirus status made by the classifier reportedly showed high specificity and sensitivity.

TCRdb's table, derived via immunoSEQ multiplex PCR, lists solely in-frame clones and lacks some. The repertoire holds roughly 65,000 clones, with over 90% as singletons. This clonotype originated in a man aged 18 to 29 in good health and CMV-seropositive. Material: PBMCs. The J gene is TRBJ1-5, the V gene TRBV6-5; TRBD1 matches at 7 bases. CDR3: CASSLTGSQPQHF. DNA for the CDR3: TGTGCCAGCAGTCTGACAGGGAGTCAGCCCCAGCATTTT.